Listed below are T cell receptor beta chains from one sample, sequenced in a study of blood T cell repertoires in COVID-19. Repertoires were generated with immunoSEQ multiplex PCR, while TCRdb's copy carries only in-frame clones and drops some. The table lists 30,000 to 40,000 clones, roughly 87% of them singletons. The sample comprised peripheral blood. The source is a man older than 75 with acute or convalescent COVID-19. Both conserved end residues are trimmed from each CDR3.

V: TRBV30; J: TRBJ1-2; CDR3: AWREDRGALDGYT
V: TRBV5-5; J: TRBJ1-2; CDR3: ASSSTDSNYGYT
V: TRBV7-9; J: TRBJ1-1; CDR3: ASNIGGEGEAF
V: TRBV11-2; J: TRBJ2-4; CDR3: ASSRDSNIQY
V: TRBV28; J: TRBJ1-4; CDR3: ASSYPTGLSEKLF
V: TRBV12-1; J: TRBJ2-5; CDR3: ASSFKRGVGETQY
V: TRBV7-2; J: TRBJ1-6; CDR3: ASSSLRDSPLH
V: TRBV19; J: TRBJ1-3; CDR3: ASSPTGDSGNTIY
V: TRBV10-3; J: TRBJ1-2; CDR3: AMGRDTYGYT
V: TRBV10-1; J: TRBJ2-1; CDR3: ASSPSRTGGNEQF
V: TRBV7-2; J: TRBJ2-1; CDR3: ASSLRDSSNEQF
V: TRBV7-9; J: TRBJ2-7; CDR3: ASSSLAGASYEQY
V: TRBV19; J: TRBJ1-6; CDR3: ASARDRANSPLH
V: TRBV5-1; J: TRBJ1-4; CDR3: ASSFGRLNEKLF
V: TRBV2; J: TRBJ1-2; CDR3: ASSQQGGGYGYT
V: TRBV30; J: TRBJ1-6; CDR3: AWDRGFNSPLH
V: TRBV6-6; J: TRBJ2-2; CDR3: ASTRMGTPQDVGELF
V: TRBV19; J: TRBJ1-2; CDR3: ASSLTGQGVNGYT
V: TRBV10-3; J: TRBJ2-7; CDR3: AISESTQLGQY
V: TRBV3-1/TRBV3-2; J: TRBJ1-1; CDR3: ASSQVGQGADTEAF
V: TRBV24-1; J: TRBJ2-7; CDR3: ATSGGQGTVQY
V: TRBV28; J: TRBJ2-5; CDR3: ASTSDPGRETQY
V: TRBV28; J: TRBJ1-5; CDR3: ASNSGGDSNQPQH
V: TRBV18; J: TRBJ1-5; CDR3: ASSPASGDNQPQH
V: TRBV7-2; J: TRBJ2-3; CDR3: ASSKSGGADTQY
V: TRBV6-5; J: TRBJ1-1; CDR3: ASVDRVRGTEAF
V: TRBV5-4; J: TRBJ2-5; CDR3: ASSSPAGGLETQY
V: TRBV4-2; J: TRBJ2-2; CDR3: ASSQAGQGTGELF
V: TRBV18; J: TRBJ1-1; CDR3: ASSPVRVQEAF
V: TRBV12-3/TRBV12-4; J: TRBJ1-2; CDR3: ASRSGGIGYT
V: TRBV27; J: TRBJ2-3; CDR3: ASSLHGTGASTDTQY
V: TRBV18; J: TRBJ2-7; CDR3: ASSPSQGVTYEQY
V: TRBV5-5; J: TRBJ2-7; CDR3: ASSFLSRGTYEQY
V: TRBV6-2/TRBV6-3; J: TRBJ2-5; CDR3: ASSLGGGVETQY
V: TRBV11-2; J: TRBJ1-1; CDR3: ASSSQTGGTEAF
V: TRBV9; J: TRBJ2-3; CDR3: ASSSRVGFSTDTQY
V: TRBV7-3; J: TRBJ1-1; CDR3: ASSLSLRGTEAF
V: TRBV29-1; J: TRBJ1-6; CDR3: SVSQGESSPLH
V: TRBV5-1; J: TRBJ1-3; CDR3: ASSWAPGYGNTIY
V: TRBV11-3; J: TRBJ2-3; CDR3: ASSLGWAPGASTDTQY
V: TRBV29-1; J: TRBJ1-1; CDR3: SVGTGQGNTEAF
V: TRBV6-5; J: TRBJ1-2; CDR3: ASSYARAGLQRGYT